These 10 T cell receptor beta chains were all obtained from the same sample, sequenced in a study of blood T cells in healthy people across ages. A second about 6 to 12 cycle PCR used barcoded and J-beta primers. TCRdb recomputed calls from the 5' RACE reads with MiXCR, one row per CDR3 protein. The sample contains about 540,000 distinct CDR3 sequences, around 24% of which appear only once. The data were also submitted as part of a second study, on T cells of mothers and their children.

Input material: blood. These receptors were taken from a boy aged 10-17 years in good health.

This rearrangement joins TRBV12-3 or TRBV12-4 to TRBJ2-3, with 13 bases that match TRBD2. The CDR3 has 16 residues. Germline trimming cut 2 bases from V and 5 bases from J; bases unmatched to any gene: 4. The CDR3 loop reads CASSLRLAGGRDTQYF. The CDR3, as DNA: TGTGCCAGCAGTTTAAGACTAGCGGGAGGAAGAGATACGCAGTATTTT.

The chain employs TRBV20-1 and TRBJ1-4; 8 nucleotides match TRBD1. There are 14 residues in the CDR3. The V gene end was trimmed by 3 bases and the J gene end by 8 bases; junction bases not matched to a gene: 8. Per the germline V gene, CDR1 is DFQATT and CDR2 is SNEGSKA (reference sequence). The DNA for the CDR3 is TGCAGTGCTAGGGAGGCAGGGGGCAAGGAAAAACTGTTTTTT. Amino acids: CSAREAGGKEKLFF.

This chain uses TRBV28 with TRBJ2-5, with 14 bases lining up with TRBD2. The DNA end lines up better with TRBJ2-7; the J call may be wrong. CDR1 and CDR2 from the germline V gene are MDHEN and SYDVKM. This CDR3 region has 15 residues. The CDR3 DNA is TGTGCCAGCAGTTCGACTAGCGGGGGGGGGTACGAGCAGTACTTC. The encoded protein is CASSSTSGGGYEQYF.

The chain carries TRBV7-9 and TRBJ1-1; 12 nucleotides match TRBD1. The CDR3 runs 16 residues. The V and J ends lost 5 bases and 4 bases, in that order; junction bases with no gene match: 8. Looked up from germline, CDR1 is SEHNR and CDR2 is FQNEAQ (reference sequence). The CDR3 sequence is CASSTGTGGLATEAFF. CDR3 DNA: TGTGCCAGCAGCACGGGGACAGGGGGCTTGGCCACTGAAGCTTTCTTT.

The sample holds a few counts of this clonotype. CDR3 coding DNA: TGCGCCAGCAGAAGGATCGGGGTCCCCGCGGATACGCAGTATTTT. Amino acid sequence: CASRRIGVPADTQYF. The chain combines TRBV5-1 with TRBJ2-3; perhaps TRBD2 as D (5 bases). CDR1 and CDR2 from the germline V gene are SGHRS and YFSETQ. The CDR3 is 15 amino acids. Trimming took off 5 bases at V and 6 bases at J, with 19 bases between the two ends. The complete variable domain, with remaining parts taken from reference TRBV5-1 and TRBJ2-3, reads KAGVTQTPRYLIKTRGQQVTLSCSPISGHRSVSWYQQTPGQGLQFLFEYFSETQRNKGNFPGRFSGRQFSNSRSEMNVSTLELGDSALYLCASRRIGVPADTQYFGPGTRLTVL.

The table lists this clonotype with many counts. This chain joins TRBV5-1 and TRBJ2-1; 13 nucleotides line up with TRBD2. This CDR3 region has 16 residues. Germline values: CDR1 SGHRS, CDR2 YFSETQ. Trimming took 2 bases from V and 12 from J; bases not matched to a gene: 11. CDR3 DNA sequence: TGCGCCAGCAGCTTATCGACTAGCGGGGGGCTCCCAGGGCAGTTCTTC. Amino acid sequence: CASSLSTSGGLPGQFF.

This clonotype was observed a handful of times. The gene calls are TRBV20-1 and TRBJ2-5; a weak D match, TRBD2 (5 bases). The end of the DNA fits TRBJ2-1 better, so the J call may be wrong. CDR3 length: 12 residues. Germline V CDR1 and CDR2: DFQATT, SNEGSKA (reference sequence). For the CDR3, the DNA is TGCAGTGCTACCCGGGATCCCAATGAGCAGTTCTTC. Its translation is CSATRDPNEQFF.

V and J are TRBV4-2 and TRBJ2-2; TRBD2 matches at 7 bases. Losses at the gene ends were 2 bases for V and 0 bases for J; bases not matched to a gene: 6. The V gene's germline CDR1 is LGHNA and CDR2 YNFKEQ. This CDR3 comprises 17 residues. The CDR3 loop reads CASSQPTGLSNTGELFF. The CDR3 region has the DNA TGTGCCAGCAGCCAACCGACGGGACTATCGAACACCGGGGAGCTGTTTTTT.

The chain combines TRBV7-6 with TRBJ2-5; D remains ambiguous. This CDR3 has 14 amino acids. Deletions cut 5 bases from V and 1 base from J, with 11 bases between. CDR1 SGHVS and CDR2 FNYEAQ come from the germline V gene. CDR3 nucleotide sequence: TGTGCCAGCAGCCCCGCGGACGGCCAAGAGACCCAGTACTTC. This translates into CASSPADGQETQYF.

This clonotype was counted many times. V gene TRBV9 combines with J gene TRBJ2-5; 13 bases fit TRBD2. Germline V CDR1 and CDR2: SGDLS, YYNGEE. This CDR3 spans 19 amino acids. The junction had 9 bases not matched to a gene; V was cut back by 0 bases and J by 1 base. The CDR3 DNA follows: TGTGCCAGCAGCGTAGCCCCGGGACTAGCGGGAACCTCCCAAGAGACCCAGTACTTC. Encoded protein: CASSVAPGLAGTSQETQYF.